One T cell receptor beta chain is described in this entry. As originally analysed: Amplification of reference gene primers provided the estimated nucleated cell counts. Data came from immunoSEQ multiplex PCR; TCRdb stores just in-frame clones and leaves some out. V, J and clone size are those of that table, while D and trimming were read from the DNA. Of hundreds of thousands of clones in the sample, about 88% were seen once. These data originate in a study of blood T cell repertoires in COVID-19. For the study at large: T cells, B-cell-depleted T cells, or PBMCs supplied cDNA or gDNA.

The sequenced sample was peripheral blood. The origin of this receptor is a woman between 65 and 79 years old with COVID-19, enrolled during active disease.

The CDR3: CASSPRSDEQYF. As DNA, the CDR3 is TGTGCCAGCTCACCTCGGAGCGACGAGCAGTACTTC. This chain connects TRBV18 to TRBJ2-7; D uncertain. Germline CDR1 reads KGHSH; CDR2 reads LQKENI. Deletions cut 3 bases from V and 5 bases from J, with 8 bases between. CDR3 length: 12 amino acids.